The entry below describes one T cell receptor (beta chain). Here immunoSEQ multiplex PCR was the method, and the copy in TCRdb shows in-frame clones only, minus some. The data show a few hundred thousand clones, about 91% seen once. The study recruited people aged about 18 to 95 years across roughly 23 US areas. Cohorts were determined from participant-reported clinical history. Two negative PCRs, clearance, or symptom resolution were required of recovered Cohort 3 donors. The data were taken from a study of blood T cell repertoires in COVID-19. Between the trimmed V and J ends, which lost 3 bases and 4 bases, there was a span of 11 bases. The CDR3 covers 14 residues. Per germline, CDR1 KGHDR and CDR2 SFDVKD.

The sequencing sample was made of PBMCs or T cells enriched from blood (not recorded which). This receptor was obtained from a woman in her thirties or forties who had recovered from COVID-19. V gene TRBV24-1 combines with J gene TRBJ2-5; a possible D gene is TRBD2 (5 bases). This CDR3 reads CATSDHLGAETQYF. The CDR3 DNA reads TGTGCCACCAGTGATCACCTGGGAGCAGAGACCCAGTACTTC.